This is a list of T cell receptor beta chains from one sample in a study of blood T cell repertoires in COVID-19. Only in-frame clones appear in the TCRdb table, and some are missing; sequencing was by immunoSEQ multiplex PCR. This sample yields 110,000 or so clones, of which roughly 80% are seen a single time; about 1.4% belongs to the top ten. Sequencing used peripheral blood. The receptors originated from a man aged 45-60 years with acute or convalescent COVID-19. Each CDR3 is given with its conserved first and last residue. Fields, in order: J gene, D gene, clone size, V gene, CDR3 DNA, CDR3 protein. D genes are given only for firm matches. The size field is filled for only some rows; it gives once, few, many or a size class.

TRBJ2-1,.,.,TRBV10-2,TGCGCCAGCAGTGTCTCCAACTGGGGCACCTACAATGAGCAGTTCTTC,CASSVSNWGTYNEQFF
TRBJ1-2,TRBD1,few,TRBV5-1,TGCGCCAGCAGCATAGGACAGGGAAATGGCTACACCTTC,CASSIGQGNGYTF
TRBJ1-4,TRBD1,.,TRBV7-2,TGTGCCAGCAGCGCACAGGGGGCTAAACTGTTTTTT,CASSAQGAKLFF
TRBJ2-3,TRBD1,.,TRBV7-9,TGTGCCAGCAGCGGCCCGGGACAGGGGGCTCCAGATACGCAGTATTTT,CASSGPGQGAPDTQYF
TRBJ1-3,.,.,TRBV4-1,TGCGCCAGCAGCCAAGAGCCAGGGCGCCGAAACACCATATATTTT,CASSQEPGRRNTIYF
TRBJ1-2,.,.,TRBV27,TGTGCCAGCAGTCGAACGGCGGGGCTCGCCTATGGCTACACCTTC,CASSRTAGLAYGYTF
TRBJ2-3,TRBD2,.,TRBV7-8,TGTGCCAGCAGCTTAGTAGCGGGGGGGCAAACAGATACGCAGTATTTT,CASSLVAGGQTDTQYF
TRBJ1-2,TRBD1,.,TRBV18,TGTGCCAGCTCACAGGAGGGGGCTGATGGCTACACCTTC,CASSQEGADGYTF
TRBJ1-1,.,.,TRBV6-5,TGTGCCAGCAGTAGAGGCATGAACACTGAAGCTTTCTTT,CASSRGMNTEAFF
TRBJ1-4,.,few,TRBV4-2,TGTGCCAGCAGCCCAGAGGGAGGAAGGGGCGAGGAAAAACTGTTTTTT,CASSPEGGRGEEKLFF
TRBJ2-1,.,.,TRBV11-2,TGTGCCAGCAGCTTTATACTGCCTTCACGTGTCGGTGAGCAGTTCTTC,CASSFILPSRVGEQFF
TRBJ1-2,TRBD1,.,TRBV6-5,TGTGCCAGCAGGAGAGGGGGCGGCGGGCTATATGGCTACACCTTC,CASRRGGGGLYGYTF
TRBJ1-5,.,.,TRBV28,TGTGCCAGCAGTTTACCGGCACTAGGGCCCCAGCATTTT,CASSLPALGPQHF
TRBJ2-7,TRBD1,.,TRBV30,TGTGCCTGTAAGGGACAGGGCCCCTACGAGCAGTACTTC,CACKGQGPYEQYF
TRBJ1-4,TRBD1,.,TRBV6-5,TGTGCCAGCAATCAAGGACAGGAGGGAGAAAAACTGTTTTTT,CASNQGQEGEKLFF
TRBJ2-3,TRBD2,.,TRBV3-1/TRBV3-2,TGTGCCAGCAGCCAAGAGAGGGTCGGGGGGGCAGATACGCAGTATTTT,CASSQERVGGADTQYF
TRBJ1-5,TRBD1,few,TRBV30,TGTGCCTGGGGAGGGGGCGCGGGACAGCCCCAGCATTTT,CAWGGGAGQPQHF
TRBJ1-1,.,.,TRBV30,TGTGCCTGGGACTCGGGACGGGGGGTCACTGAAGCTTTCTTT,CAWDSGRGVTEAFF
TRBJ1-2,.,.,TRBV28,TGTGCCAGCACCTTGAGTAGGGGGATAGGCGGCTACACCTTC,CASTLSRGIGGYTF
TRBJ2-2,TRBD1,.,TRBV10-3,TGTGCCCACAGGGGGAACACCGGGGAGCTGTTTTTT,CAHRGNTGELFF
TRBJ2-6,.,few,TRBV28,TGTGCCAGCAGCCTTAGAACTGGGGCCAACGTCCTGACTTTC,CASSLRTGANVLTF
TRBJ1-1,TRBD1,.,TRBV5-1,TGCGCCAGCAGCTTGTCTAGCGCAGGGGGCACTGAAGCTTTCTTT,CASSLSSAGGTEAFF
TRBJ1-5,.,.,TRBV11-2,TGTGCCAGCAGCCGCAAGGGGAATAGCAATCAGCCCCAGCATTTT,CASSRKGNSNQPQHF
TRBJ1-4,TRBD1,.,TRBV14,TGTGCCAGCAGCAGGGGGCTTAATGAAAAACTGTTTTTT,CASSRGLNEKLFF
TRBJ1-1,.,.,TRBV28,TGTGCCAGCAGTTTACGGGCTGAAGCTTTCTTT,CASSLRAEAFF
TRBJ1-2,.,.,TRBV18,TGTGCCAGCTCACTCGGGGGTGGCTACACCTTC,CASSLGGGYTF
TRBJ2-1,.,.,TRBV7-6,TGTGCCAGCAGCTTAGGCAGGGGCTATGAGCAGTTCTTC,CASSLGRGYEQFF
TRBJ1-4,TRBD1,.,TRBV18,TGTGCCAGCTCCCCGACAGGGTTGGAACTGTTTTTT,CASSPTGLELFF
TRBJ2-7,.,.,TRBV18,TGTGCCAGCTCACCCGACAGAGGAAACACCTACGAGCAGTACTTC,CASSPDRGNTYEQYF
TRBJ1-2,TRBD1,few,TRBV7-3,TGTGCCAGCAGCTTGACCCCCGGGACAGGGGGAAAAGGCTACACCTTC,CASSLTPGTGGKGYTF
TRBJ1-1,TRBD1,.,TRBV3-1/TRBV3-2,TGTGCCAGCAGCCAACTGGGACAGGGGAACACTGAAGCTTTCTTT,CASSQLGQGNTEAFF
TRBJ1-4,.,.,TRBV11-2,TGTGCCAGCAGCCCCCGGGCTAATGAAAAACTGTTTTTT,CASSPRANEKLFF
TRBJ1-5,.,.,TRBV10-3,TGTGCCATCAGTGAAACGGGGGGCGCGGGTCAGCCCCAGCATTTT,CAISETGGAGQPQHF
TRBJ1-2,.,.,TRBV2,TGTGCCAGCAGTGGAATAGCTGGCTACACCTTC,CASSGIAGYTF
TRBJ2-7,.,.,TRBV6-5,TGTGCCAGCAGTTCAACAGGGCCCCCATACGAGCAGTACTTC,CASSSTGPPYEQYF
TRBJ1-2,.,.,TRBV12-3/TRBV12-4,TGTGCCAGCAGAGGAACCAGGGACAATGGCTACACCTTC,CASRGTRDNGYTF
TRBJ1-6,TRBD1,.,TRBV6-5,TGTGCCAGCAGTTCCTCAGGACAGGGGAAATCACCCCTCCACTTT,CASSSSGQGKSPLHF
TRBJ2-1,.,.,TRBV12-3/TRBV12-4,TGTGCCAGCACTTACAGGGTTAATGAGCAGTTCTTC,CASTYRVNEQFF
TRBJ1-4,.,.,TRBV5-1,TGCGCCAGCAGTTGGACTGCAACTAATGAAAAACTGTTTTTT,CASSWTATNEKLFF
TRBJ1-1,.,.,TRBV11-2,TGTGCCAGCAGCCTACGGACAAGGGGGAACACTGAAGCTTTCTTT,CASSLRTRGNTEAFF
TRBJ2-2,.,.,TRBV19,TGTGCCAGTAGCTACACCGGGGAGCTGTTTTTT,CASSYTGELFF
TRBJ2-1,.,.,TRBV6-6,TGTGCCAGCAGTTACTGGGACACCAACAATGAGCAGTTCTTC,CASSYWDTNNEQFF
TRBJ1-2,.,.,TRBV27,TGTGCCAGCAGTCATCAGGCTCAGGGGATCTATGGCTACACCTTC,CASSHQAQGIYGYTF
TRBJ1-6,.,.,TRBV20-1,TGCAGTGCTAGTTTCGGGGGGAATTCACCCCTCCACTTT,CSASFGGNSPLHF
TRBJ1-1,TRBD1,.,TRBV19,TGTGCCAGTAGGACAGGGGGAGTAGTGAACACTGAAGCTTTCTTT,CASRTGGVVNTEAFF
TRBJ1-4,.,.,TRBV5-3,TGTGCCAGAAGCTTGGAACAGGTTAATGAAAAACTGTTTTTT,CARSLEQVNEKLFF
TRBJ1-4,TRBD1,.,TRBV9,TGTGCCAGCAGCGCCGACCAGGGGGTGAGAGGGGAAAAACTGTTTTTT,CASSADQGVRGEKLFF
TRBJ2-3,TRBD2,.,TRBV28,TGTGCCAGCAGTTTACGGGGGGGCACAGATACGCAGTATTTT,CASSLRGGTDTQYF
TRBJ1-5,.,.,TRBV11-2,TGTGCCAGCAGCTTAGTTCTAGGGGATCATCAGCCCCAGCATTTT,CASSLVLGDHQPQHF